The entry that follows covers one T cell receptor beta chain sequence. The CDR3 spans 15 residues. Germline V gene data show CDR1 as SGHTA and CDR2 as FQGNSA. V gave up 6 bases and J gave up 0 bases, with 14 bases separating them. These data originate in a study of T-cell reconstitution after alpha-beta-depleted transplantation in children. Preparation of the TCRbeta library was carried out with unique molecular identifiers. MiXCR was run by TCRdb on the PCR reads, yielding one entry per CDR3 protein. Of about 130,000 distinct CDR3 sequences in the sample, roughly 9.7% were seen once. The input for sequencing was PBMCs, mostly from graft donor cells, taken 180 days after TCRalphabeta/CD19-depleted stem cell transplant. This receptor was identified in a girl in the first two years of life who had a stem cell transplant for combined immunodeficiency, so the T cells may come from the graft donor. The chain combines TRBV7-2 with TRBJ2-5; D tentatively fits TRBD1 or TRBD2 (6 bases each). CDR3 nucleotides: TGTGCCAGCAGGCGGAGGGGGGACCACCAAGAGACCCAGTACTTC. Its protein product is CASRRRGDHQETQYF.